This TCR beta chain came from a study of T cell responses to AZD1222 COVID-19 vaccine. V lost 4 bases, J lost 8 bases, and 15 bases lay in between. This CDR3 has 14 amino acids. The V gene's germline CDR1 is LGHDT and CDR2 YNNKEL (reference sequence). Profiled with immunoSEQ multiplex PCR; TCRdb holds only in-frame clones, not every one. The sample records over 130,000 clones, 75% to 90% being singletons. Study-level findings and limits: CD4 TCRs associated with vaccination spanned spike, dominating at 160-218 and 743-854. Two AZD1222 doses significantly raised spike-specific TCR breadth and depth over controls. The reported proportion of spike-specific TCRs targeting unmutated variant regions was nearly half.

As to this clone: The antigen remains unidentified.

The source was peripheral blood, collected on day 0 of AZD1222 vaccination. This chain links TRBV3-1 (or the pseudogene TRBV3-2) with TRBJ1-3; D is ambiguous. This sequence originates from an adult in good health. The CDR3 nucleotides are TGTGCCAGCAGCCCGACCCTGGTTTACGACACCATATATTTT. Its translation: CASSPTLVYDTIYF.